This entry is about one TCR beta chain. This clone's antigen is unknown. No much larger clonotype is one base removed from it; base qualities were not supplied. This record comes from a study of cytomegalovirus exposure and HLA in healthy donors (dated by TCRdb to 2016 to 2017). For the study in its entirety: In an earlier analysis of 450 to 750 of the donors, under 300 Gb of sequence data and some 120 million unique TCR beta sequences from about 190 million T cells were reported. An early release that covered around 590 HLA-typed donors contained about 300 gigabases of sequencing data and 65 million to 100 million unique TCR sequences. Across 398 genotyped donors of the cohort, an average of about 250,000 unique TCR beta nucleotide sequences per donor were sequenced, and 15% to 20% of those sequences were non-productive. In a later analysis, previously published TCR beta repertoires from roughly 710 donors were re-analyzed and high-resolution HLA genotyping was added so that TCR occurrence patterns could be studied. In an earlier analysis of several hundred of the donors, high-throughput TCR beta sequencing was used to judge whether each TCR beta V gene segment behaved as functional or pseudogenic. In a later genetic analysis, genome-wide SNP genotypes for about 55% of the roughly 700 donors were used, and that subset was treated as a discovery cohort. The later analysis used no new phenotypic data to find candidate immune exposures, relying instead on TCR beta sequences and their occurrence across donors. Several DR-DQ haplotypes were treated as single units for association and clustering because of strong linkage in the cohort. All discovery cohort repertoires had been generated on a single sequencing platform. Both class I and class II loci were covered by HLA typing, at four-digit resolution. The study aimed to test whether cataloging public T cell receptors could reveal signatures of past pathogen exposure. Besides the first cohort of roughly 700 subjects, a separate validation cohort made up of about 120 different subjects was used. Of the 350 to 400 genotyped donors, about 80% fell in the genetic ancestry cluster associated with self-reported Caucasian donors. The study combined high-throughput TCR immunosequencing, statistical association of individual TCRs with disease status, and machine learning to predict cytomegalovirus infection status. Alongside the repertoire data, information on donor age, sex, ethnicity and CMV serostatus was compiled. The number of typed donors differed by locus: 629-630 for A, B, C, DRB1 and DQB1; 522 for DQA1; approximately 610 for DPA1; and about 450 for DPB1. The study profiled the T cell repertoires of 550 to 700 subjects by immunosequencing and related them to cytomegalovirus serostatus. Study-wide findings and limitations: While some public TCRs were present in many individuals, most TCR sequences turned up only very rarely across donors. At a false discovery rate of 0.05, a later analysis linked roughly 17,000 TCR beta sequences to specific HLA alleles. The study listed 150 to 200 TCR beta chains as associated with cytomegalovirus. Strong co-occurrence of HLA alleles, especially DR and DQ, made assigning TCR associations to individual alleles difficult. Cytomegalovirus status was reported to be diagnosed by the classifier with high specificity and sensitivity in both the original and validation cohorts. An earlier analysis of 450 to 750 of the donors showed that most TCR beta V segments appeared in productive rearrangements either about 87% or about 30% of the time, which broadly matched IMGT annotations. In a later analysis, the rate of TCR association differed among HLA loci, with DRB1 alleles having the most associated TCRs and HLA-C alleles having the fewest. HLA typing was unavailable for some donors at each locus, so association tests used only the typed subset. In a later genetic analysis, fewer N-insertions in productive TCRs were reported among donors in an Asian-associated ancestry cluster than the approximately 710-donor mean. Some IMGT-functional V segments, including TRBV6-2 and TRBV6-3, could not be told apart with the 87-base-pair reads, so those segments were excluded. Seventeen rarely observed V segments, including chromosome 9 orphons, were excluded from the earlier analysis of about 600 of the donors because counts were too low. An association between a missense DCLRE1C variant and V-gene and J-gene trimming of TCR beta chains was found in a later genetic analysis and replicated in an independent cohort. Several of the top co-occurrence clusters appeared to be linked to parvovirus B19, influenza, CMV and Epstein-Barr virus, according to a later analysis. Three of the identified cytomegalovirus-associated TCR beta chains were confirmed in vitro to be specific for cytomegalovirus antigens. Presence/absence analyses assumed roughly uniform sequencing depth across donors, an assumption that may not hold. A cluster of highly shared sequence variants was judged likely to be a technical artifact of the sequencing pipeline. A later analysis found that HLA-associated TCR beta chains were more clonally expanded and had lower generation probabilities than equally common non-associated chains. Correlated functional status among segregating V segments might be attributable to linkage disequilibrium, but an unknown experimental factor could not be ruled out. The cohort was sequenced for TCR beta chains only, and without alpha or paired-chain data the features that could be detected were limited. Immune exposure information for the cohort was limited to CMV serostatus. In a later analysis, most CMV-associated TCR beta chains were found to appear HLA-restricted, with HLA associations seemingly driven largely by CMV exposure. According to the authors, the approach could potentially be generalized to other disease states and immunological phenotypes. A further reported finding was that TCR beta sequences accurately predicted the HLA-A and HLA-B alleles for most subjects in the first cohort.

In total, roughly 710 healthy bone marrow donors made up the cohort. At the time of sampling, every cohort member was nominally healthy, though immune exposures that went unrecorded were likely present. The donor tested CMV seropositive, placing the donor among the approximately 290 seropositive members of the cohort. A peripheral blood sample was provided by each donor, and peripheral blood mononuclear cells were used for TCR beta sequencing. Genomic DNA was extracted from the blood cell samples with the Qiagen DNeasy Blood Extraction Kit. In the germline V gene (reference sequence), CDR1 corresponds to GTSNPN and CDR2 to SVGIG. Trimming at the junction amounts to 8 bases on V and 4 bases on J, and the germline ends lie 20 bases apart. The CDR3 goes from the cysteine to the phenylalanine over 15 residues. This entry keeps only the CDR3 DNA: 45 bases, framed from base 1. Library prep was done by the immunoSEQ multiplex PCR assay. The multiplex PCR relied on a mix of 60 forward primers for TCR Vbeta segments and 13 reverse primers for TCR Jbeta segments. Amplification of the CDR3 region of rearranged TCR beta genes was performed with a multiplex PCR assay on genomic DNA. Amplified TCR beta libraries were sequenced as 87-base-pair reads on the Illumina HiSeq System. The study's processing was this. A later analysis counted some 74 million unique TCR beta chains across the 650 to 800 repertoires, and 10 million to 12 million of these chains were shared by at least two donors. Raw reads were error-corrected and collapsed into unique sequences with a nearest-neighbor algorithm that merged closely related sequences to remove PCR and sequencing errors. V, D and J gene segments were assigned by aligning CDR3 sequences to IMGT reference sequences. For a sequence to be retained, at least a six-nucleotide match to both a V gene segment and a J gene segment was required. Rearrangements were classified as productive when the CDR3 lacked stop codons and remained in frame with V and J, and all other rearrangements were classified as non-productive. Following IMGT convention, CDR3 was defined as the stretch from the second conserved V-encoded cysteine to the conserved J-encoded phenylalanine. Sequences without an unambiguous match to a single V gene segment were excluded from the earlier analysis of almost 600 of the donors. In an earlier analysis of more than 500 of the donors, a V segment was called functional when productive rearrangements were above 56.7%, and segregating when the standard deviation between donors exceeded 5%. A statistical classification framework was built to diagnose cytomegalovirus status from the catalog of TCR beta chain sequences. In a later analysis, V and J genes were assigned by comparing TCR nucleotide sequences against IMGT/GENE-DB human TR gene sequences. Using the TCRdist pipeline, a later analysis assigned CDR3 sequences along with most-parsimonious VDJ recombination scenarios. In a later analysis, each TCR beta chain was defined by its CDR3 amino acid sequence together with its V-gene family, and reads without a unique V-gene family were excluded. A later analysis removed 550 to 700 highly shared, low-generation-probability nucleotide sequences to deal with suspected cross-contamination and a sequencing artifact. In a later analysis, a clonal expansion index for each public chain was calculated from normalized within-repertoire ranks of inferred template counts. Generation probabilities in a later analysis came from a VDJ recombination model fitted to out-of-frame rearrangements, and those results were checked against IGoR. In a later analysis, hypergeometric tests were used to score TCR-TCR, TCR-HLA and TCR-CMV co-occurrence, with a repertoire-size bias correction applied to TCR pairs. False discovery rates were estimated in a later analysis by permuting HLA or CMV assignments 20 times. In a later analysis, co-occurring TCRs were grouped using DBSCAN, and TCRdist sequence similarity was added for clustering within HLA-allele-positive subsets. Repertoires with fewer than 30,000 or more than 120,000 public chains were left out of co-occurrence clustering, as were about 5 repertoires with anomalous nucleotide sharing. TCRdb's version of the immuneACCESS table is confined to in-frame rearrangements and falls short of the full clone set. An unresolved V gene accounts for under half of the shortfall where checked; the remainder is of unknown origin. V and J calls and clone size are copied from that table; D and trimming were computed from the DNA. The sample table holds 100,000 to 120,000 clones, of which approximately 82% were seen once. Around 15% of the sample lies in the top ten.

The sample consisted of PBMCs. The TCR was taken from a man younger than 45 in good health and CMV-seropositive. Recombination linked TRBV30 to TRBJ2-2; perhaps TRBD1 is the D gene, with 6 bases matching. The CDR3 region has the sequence CARRYGRGSTGELFF. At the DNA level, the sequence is TGTGCCCGCCGCTACGGCAGGGGTAGCACCGGGGAGCTGTTTTTT.